The 30 T cell receptor beta chains listed next were all sequenced from one sample in a study of blood T cell repertoires in COVID-19 (dated by TCRdb to about 2020). Preparation of the library involved the immunoSEQ multiplex PCR assay. Entries here come from immuneACCESS through TCRdb and include only in-frame sequences with V and J called. Some clones fail to appear in such tables; in the studies checked, an unresolved V gene covers under half of the shortfall, and the cause of the remainder is unknown. The sample table lists around 75,000 clones, approximately 80% of them with a count of one. 9.5% to 15% of the sample is taken by the ten largest. Sequenced sample: peripheral blood. All receptors come from a man aged 45-60 years with COVID-19, enrolled during active disease.

This chain connects TRBV6-2 or TRBV6-3 to TRBJ2-2; 9 bases map to TRBD2. Germline-derived CDR1 and CDR2 are MNHEY and SVGEGT. The CDR3 runs 16 residues. With V trimmed by 6 bases and J by 5 bases, 10 bases remained unmatched. The CDR3 DNA is TGTGCCAGCAGCCCCCCCAGCGGGAGGTGGACCGGGGAGCTGTTTTTT. Translating gives CASSPPSGRWTGELFF.

The chain employs TRBV6-5 and TRBJ1-4; no clear D. The CDR3 is made up of 16 amino acids. The germline CDR1 and CDR2 sequences are MNHEY and SVGAGI. Trimming removed 2 bases at V and 2 bases at J, with 12 bases between. Here the CDR3 reads CASSYGLRATNEKLFF. DNA for the CDR3: TGTGCCAGCAGTTACGGGTTGCGGGCTACTAATGAAAAACTGTTTTTT.

The chain uses TRBV19 and TRBJ2-3; 8 nucleotides line up with TRBD1. Germline V gene sequence: CDR1 LNHDA, CDR2 SQIVND (reference sequence). The ends lost 2 bases at V and 4 bases at J; junction bases unmatched: 5. The CDR3 extends over 15 amino acids. This CDR3 reads CASSISGGVADTQYF. CDR3 DNA: TGTGCCAGTAGTATATCAGGGGGCGTCGCAGATACGCAGTATTTT.

The chain employs TRBV19 and TRBJ1-2; 9 positions match TRBD1. Germline loops: CDR1 LNHDA, CDR2 SQIVND (reference sequence). V lost 8 bases and J lost 3; bases outside the gene matches: 7. The CDR3 contains 14 residues. The CDR3 is CASVGTGKDYGYTF. The CDR3 DNA reads TGTGCCAGTGTAGGGACAGGGAAGGACTATGGCTACACCTTC.

The rearrangement links TRBV19 to TRBJ2-1; TRBD2 matches at 10 bases. Trimming took 5 bases from V and 7 from J; bases not matched to a gene: 11. Germline lookup yields CDR1 LNHDA and CDR2 SQIVND (reference sequence). CDR3 length: 16 amino acids. The CDR3: CASSVRSASGSNEQFF. CDR3 coding DNA: TGTGCCAGTAGTGTTCGATCTGCTAGCGGGAGTAATGAGCAGTTCTTC.

In its sample, this clone was seen once. The chain is built from TRBV28 and TRBJ1-6; tentative D call: TRBD1 (5 bases). Germline V gene sequence: CDR1 MDHEN, CDR2 SYDVKM. The ends were cut back, 5 bases at V and 10 bases at J, with 9 bases in the middle. This CDR3 spans 12 amino acids. CDR3 in amino acids: CASSRGTSPLHF. The CDR3 DNA sequence: TGTGCCAGCAGTAGGGGAACGTCACCCCTCCACTTT.

The DNA of the CDR3 is TGTGCCTGGGAAGGGGGGCTGGGACAGGGTTCGACTGAAGCTTTCTTT. Residues: CAWEGGLGQGSTEAFF. V and J are TRBV30 and TRBJ1-1, with TRBD1 matching over 9 bases. The CDR3 has 16 residues. Trimming cost V 5 bases and J 5 bases; bases outside gene matches: 15. Germline CDR1 is GTSNPN and CDR2 is SVGIG (reference sequence).

The V and J genes are TRBV6-5 and TRBJ1-1; D gene ambiguous. The CDR3 totals 13 residues. CDR1 is MNHEY, CDR2 SVGAGI, per germline. V lost 6 bases, J lost 4 bases, and 12 bases lay in between. The CDR3 coding sequence is TGTGCCAGCAGGCCTACAGAGGGCACTGAAGCTTTCTTT. It encodes CASRPTEGTEAFF.

V gene TRBV4-2 combines with J gene TRBJ1-1; D is unresolved. The V end lost 4 bases, the J end lost 1 base, and 16 bases lay between the germline ends. Germline V gene data show CDR1 as LGHNA and CDR2 as YNFKEQ. The CDR3 has 16 residues. The CDR3 bases are TGTGCCAGCAGCCGCGCGGCGCGGGGAAGGAACACTGAAGCTTTCTTT. Its translation is CASSRAARGRNTEAFF.

This sequence joins TRBV30 and TRBJ2-5; 10 nucleotides agree with TRBD2. V dropped 0 bases and J dropped 4; count of bases not matched to a gene: 11. In germline, CDR1 is GTSNPN, CDR2 SVGIG (reference sequence). CDR3 size: 17 residues. CDR3 residues: CAWSVRLAGVGRETQYF. The CDR3, as DNA: TGTGCCTGGAGTGTTAGGCTAGCGGGAGTAGGTCGAGAGACCCAGTACTTC.

The chain couples TRBV30 to TRBJ2-1, with D possibly TRBD2 on 6 matching bases. Between the trimmed V and J ends, which lost 3 bases and 0 bases, there was a span of 12 bases. The CDR3 totals 15 residues. Germline CDR1 reads GTSNPN; CDR2 reads SVGIG (reference sequence). The CDR3 loop reads CAWRPAGGSYNEQFF. DNA of the CDR3: TGTGCCTGGAGACCTGCCGGGGGCTCCTACAATGAGCAGTTCTTC.

The V gene is TRBV2, the J gene TRBJ1-5; no clear D. Trimming cost V 5 bases and J 7 bases, with 21 bases left between them. The germline gives CDR1 SNHLY, CDR2 FYNNEI. There are 16 residues in the CDR3. The CDR3 bases are TGTGCCAGCAGTTCACAATCAGCGGGGAATGGACAGCCCCAGCATTTT. Translating it yields CASSSQSAGNGQPQHF.

The chain combines TRBV6-5 with TRBJ1-2; D unclear. This CDR3 has 15 amino acids. V shed 0 bases and J shed 8 bases, with 16 bases lying between them. Germline values: CDR1 MNHEY, CDR2 SVGAGI. This CDR3 is CASSYSPRDPAGYTF. CDR3 DNA: TGTGCCAGCAGTTACTCACCGAGGGATCCGGCCGGCTACACCTTC.

The CDR3 loop is CASSLSGLGDTEAFF. CDR3 DNA: TGTGCCAGCAGCTTGAGCGGGTTGGGGGACACTGAAGCTTTCTTT. The chain combines TRBV5-5 with TRBJ1-1; D is perhaps TRBD1 (5 bases). V was shortened by 1 base and J by 3 bases, with 13 bases between the two germline ends. Germline V gene sequence: CDR1 SGHKS, CDR2 YYEKEE (reference sequence). The CDR3 contains 15 residues.

Remarks on this clone: Other DNA sequences in the same sample also yield this CDR3. This CDR3 is CASSLAGGTGELFF. The DNA for the CDR3 is TGCGCCAGCAGCTTAGCGGGGGGGACCGGGGAGCTGTTTTTT. The chain recombines TRBV5-1 with TRBJ2-2, with 10 nucleotides matching TRBD2. The length of the CDR3 is 14 residues. Germline V gene lookup returns CDR1 SGHRS and CDR2 YFSETQ. After removal of 2 bases from V and 5 bases from J, the junction contained 0 bases not matched to a gene.

In this sample, this clone turned up a few times. The genes are TRBV18 and TRBJ2-7; 10 bases are a match to TRBD2. V was pared by 4 bases and J by 3 bases, with 15 bases of the junction left unmatched. The CDR3 runs to 18 residues. The germline V gene encodes CDR1 KGHSH and CDR2 LQKENI. CDR3 coding DNA: TGTGCCAGCTCACTCCGAACGCGGGGAGCGGGAGGGGGCTACGAGCAGTACTTC. This sequence encodes CASSLRTRGAGGGYEQYF.

The chain links TRBV19 to TRBJ2-1; TRBD2 agrees at 8 bases. Trimming at V came to 5 bases and at J to 4 bases, leaving 10 bases not matched to a gene. CDR3 size: 16 residues. Germline lookup yields CDR1 LNHDA and CDR2 SQIVND (reference sequence). CDR3 sequence (DNA): TGTGCCAGTAGTCCCTGGGGAGCGGGAGATTACAATGAGCAGTTCTTC. This sequence encodes CASSPWGAGDYNEQFF.

This chain joins TRBV10-3 and TRBJ2-7; 7 positions match TRBD2. Germline CDR1 ENHRY, CDR2 SYGVKD. V lost 5 bases, J lost 6 bases, and 10 bases stayed unmatched. There are 14 residues in the CDR3. As DNA, the CDR3 is TGTGCCATCAGTTTCGGCGGGAGAGGAAGCGAGCAGTACTTC. This translates into CAISFGGRGSEQYF.

This clone was observed a few times. The V gene is TRBV10-2, the J gene TRBJ1-1; D is possibly TRBD1 (5 bases). Per germline, CDR1 WSHSY and CDR2 SAAADI. The CDR3 is made up of 15 amino acids. Trimming left V 3 bases short and J 5 bases short, with 16 bases between. This CDR3 is CASSDPTVLGTEAFF. CDR3 DNA sequence: TGCGCCAGCAGTGACCCGACAGTCCTCGGAACTGAAGCTTTCTTT.

The chain employs TRBV30 and TRBJ2-6, with unresolved D. The CDR3 is 14 amino acids. CDR1 is GTSNPN, CDR2 SVGIG, per germline (reference sequence). Trimming left V 5 bases short and J 0 bases short, with 8 bases between. The CDR3 region is CAWGRLSGANVLTF. DNA for the CDR3: TGTGCCTGGGGCAGGCTCTCTGGGGCCAACGTCCTGACTTTC.

This chain joins TRBV5-6 and TRBJ2-1; TRBD2 matches at 7 bases. V shed 2 bases, J shed 9 bases, and the junction held 8 bases outside the gene matches. The CDR3 totals 14 residues. Germline lookup yields CDR1 SGHDT and CDR2 YYEEEE. CDR3 sequence reads: CASSFETSTVEQFF. The CDR3 nucleotides read TGTGCCAGCAGCTTCGAGACTAGCACCGTTGAGCAGTTCTTC.

The chain joins TRBV30 to TRBJ2-7, with a tentative D call TRBD2 (6 bases). This CDR3 is 17 amino acids long. Germline V gene sequence: CDR1 GTSNPN, CDR2 SVGIG (reference sequence). The germline V and J ends were trimmed by 1 base and 5 bases, with 24 bases remaining between them. CDR3 sequence (DNA): TGTGCCTGGAGTGAAGGTCGGTGGACTACCCGGTCCCACGAGCAGTACTTC. Translated, it gives CAWSEGRWTTRSHEQYF.

This chain connects TRBV2 to TRBJ2-7, with 9 bases identical to TRBD1. CDR3 length: 15 residues. CDR1 SNHLY and CDR2 FYNNEI come from the germline V gene. Unmatched junction bases numbered 7, after V lost 5 bases and J lost 2 bases. CDR3 amino acids: CASSFDRDRAYEQYF. CDR3 coding DNA: TGTGCCAGCAGTTTCGACCGGGACAGGGCCTACGAGCAGTACTTC.

The CDR3 DNA reads TGTGCCAGCAGCCTTTTCCTAGCGGGAACAGATACGCAGTATTTT. Amino acids: CASSLFLAGTDTQYF. The chain has TRBV9 and TRBJ2-3; TRBD2 matches at 9 bases. Losses at the gene ends were 4 bases for V and 3 bases for J; bases not matched to a gene: 6. From germline, CDR1 is SGDLS and CDR2 YYNGEE. The CDR3 runs to 15 residues.

The chain recombines TRBV27 with TRBJ2-3, with 10 bases lining up with TRBD1. This CDR3 spans 15 amino acids. Germline loops: CDR1 MNHEY, CDR2 SMNVEV (reference sequence). Germline trimming cut 6 bases from V and 5 bases from J; bases unmatched to any gene: 8. Here the CDR3 reads CASREPGQGRDTQYF. The CDR3 DNA is TGTGCCAGCAGAGAACCGGGACAGGGGAGAGATACGCAGTATTTT.

Written as DNA, the CDR3 is TGTGCCAGCAACTACCTCACAGGGGCCGCAGAACTGTTTTTT. It yields the protein CASNYLTGAAELFF. The V call is TRBV11-2, the J call TRBJ1-4; 7 bases align to TRBD1. This CDR3 is 14 amino acids long. V lost 7 bases, J lost 12 bases, and 14 bases stayed unmatched. The germline V gene has CDR1 SGHAT and CDR2 FQNNGV.

The V gene is TRBV5-4, the J gene TRBJ2-7; tentative D call: TRBD1 (5 bases). The CDR3 is 14 residues long. CDR1 and CDR2 (germline): SGHNT, YYREEE (reference sequence). V lost 7 bases to trimming and J lost 3 bases, with 17 bases between them. Written as DNA, the CDR3 is TGTGCCAGCTCACCGATGGGGCGATTCTACGAGCAGTACTTC. Its protein product is CASSPMGRFYEQYF.

This clone was found once. V is TRBV28 and J is TRBJ1-5; 10 nucleotides line up with TRBD1. Losses at the gene ends were 6 bases for V and 4 bases for J; bases not matched to a gene: 9. In germline, CDR1 is MDHEN, CDR2 SYDVKM. There are 16 residues in the CDR3. The CDR3 DNA is TGTGCCAGCAGCCCTGAGGGACAGGGGATAAATCAGCCCCAGCATTTT. This gives the protein CASSPEGQGINQPQHF. The full variable domain, with the rest looked up from reference TRBV28 and TRBJ1-5, is DVKVTQSSRYLVKRTGEKVFLECVQDMDHENMFWYRQDPGLGLRLIYFSYDVKMKEKGDIPEGYSVSREKKERFSLILESASTNQTSMYLCASSPEGQGINQPQHFGDGTRLSIL.

This chain connects TRBV12-2 to TRBJ2-7; the table's D call, TRBD2, has no DNA check behind it. TRBV12-2 is recorded as a pseudogene. The CDR3 contains 16 residues. The CDR3 here is CASRLGRKRGTYEQYF. The CDR3 DNA follows: TGTGCAAGTCGCTTAGGTCGCAAGCGGGGTACCTACGAGCAGTACTTC.

This chain connects TRBV19 to TRBJ1-2; 7 bases match TRBD1. The V segment lost 9 bases and the J segment 0 bases; nucleotides outside the gene matches: 4. The V gene's germline CDR1 is LNHDA and CDR2 SQIVND (reference sequence). The CDR3 is 13 amino acids. The CDR3 here is CASQDRSNYGYTF. In nucleotides, the CDR3 is TGTGCCAGCCAGGACAGGTCTAACTATGGCTACACCTTC.